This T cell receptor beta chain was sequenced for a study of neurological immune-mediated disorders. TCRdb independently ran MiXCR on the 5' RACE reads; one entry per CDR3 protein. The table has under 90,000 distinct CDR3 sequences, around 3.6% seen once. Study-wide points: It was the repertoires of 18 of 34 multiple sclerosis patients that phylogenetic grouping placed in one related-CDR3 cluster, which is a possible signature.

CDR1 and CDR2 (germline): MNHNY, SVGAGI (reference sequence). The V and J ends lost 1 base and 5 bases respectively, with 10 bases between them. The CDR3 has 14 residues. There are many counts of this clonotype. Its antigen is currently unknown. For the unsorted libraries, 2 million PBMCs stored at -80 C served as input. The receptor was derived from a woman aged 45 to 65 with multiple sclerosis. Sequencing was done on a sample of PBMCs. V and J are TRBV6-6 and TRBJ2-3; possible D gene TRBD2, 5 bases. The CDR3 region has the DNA TGTGCCAGCAGTTACTTCAGCGGCCGAGATACGCAGTATTTT. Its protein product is CASSYFSGRDTQYF.